This T cell receptor beta chain was captured by sequencing in a study of cytomegalovirus exposure and HLA in healthy donors. Study-level points and caveats: About 87% or about 30% of the time was how often most TCR beta V segments were productive, according to an earlier analysis.

Germline V gives CDR1 SGHVS, CDR2 FQNEAQ. The CDR3 consists of 13 residues. Trimming took 9 bases from V and 4 from J, leaving 15 bases between them. As regards this clone: Its antigen remains unidentified.

The PCR used 60 Vbeta and 13 Jbeta primers. Using immunoSEQ multiplex PCR, the repertoire was profiled, and TCRdb retains in-frame clones only, with some absent. The table lists 90,000 to 150,000 clones, 60% to 80% of them singletons. The sample comprised PBMCs. This sequence joins TRBV7-8 and TRBJ2-5; maybe TRBD2 (7 bases). The clonotype originates from a man aged 45-65 years in good health and CMV-seropositive. Written as DNA, the CDR3 is TGTGCCAGTCGGTGGGGGGGCGGAGAGACCCAGTACTTC. Residues: CASRWGGGETQYF.